This is a list of T cell receptor beta chains from one sample in a study of vaccination and CD4 T cells after COVID-19. Via MiXCR, TCRdb re-called the PCR reads, giving one row per CDR3 protein. This table holds 2,000 to 2,500 distinct CDR3 sequences, about 25% found once. Their antigens remain unidentified. The sample consisted of CD4+ T cells from blood, cultured in vitro, taken after SARS-CoV-2 vaccination. These receptors all come from a human donor who had recovered from COVID-19. CDR3s include the opening cysteine and the closing phenylalanine or tryptophan.

16,TRBV2,CASSEYGRGLGDTQYF
13,TRBV4-1,CASSQEPGNEQYF
13,TRBV20-1,CSARVPFSNEAFF
17,TRBV4-2,CASSQDTYGVGRYEQYF
11,TRBV6-1,CASGVGYGYTF
12,TRBV20-1,CSALLATDTQYF
16,TRBV20-1,CSAFGGSGVSPYEQYF
13,TRBV27,CASRTGPRLGYTF
13,TRBV2,CASGNREYTEAFF
17,TRBV20-1,CSVPGLAGGLSYNEQFF
17,TRBV7-4,CASSLGSSSGAPYEQYF
13,TRBV7-2,CASSFPGGETQYF
11,TRBV19,CATSGGQTQYF
15,TRBV15,CATSGYRGVHETQYF
15,TRBV20-1,CSARGRGGDTNEQFF
14,TRBV20-1,CSASWYRAYNEQFF
13,TRBV20-1,CSARGDSDYGYTF
15,TRBV7-3,CASSLNAGGAGGYTF
15,TRBV20-1,CSATSHRPYSYEQYF
13,TRBV6-1,CASSGHLNTEAFF
14,TRBV27,CASSSGRGNTEAFF
18,TRBV20-1,CSASGRGGLGGRNSPLHF
15,TRBV6-1,CASSVSVVSSYEQYF
14,TRBV20-1,CSGVVGGSYNEQFF
13,TRBV27,CASRRGRKDTQYF
12,TRBV27,CASRDRGYGYTF
15,TRBV6-6,CASSYEAGTYNEQFF
13,TRBV6-1,CASSHRVDTEAFF
15,TRBV7-2,CASSLAYGQNTEAFF
16,TRBV6-1,CASRSTSGGSYNEQFF
16,TRBV6-1,CASSRPGTGQTNTQYF
15,TRBV19,CASSFTSGVYNEQFF
13,TRBV19,CASSIAGGGEQYF
14,TRBV6-1,CASRANALGPPLHF
14,TRBV4-1,CASSLGTPRNGYTF